A selection of T cell receptor beta chains follows, all from one sample in a study of blood T cells in healthy people across ages. In TCRdb, the 5' RACE reads were re-called with MiXCR into one record per CDR3 protein. In the table there are some 1.1 million distinct CDR3 sequences, around two fifths of which are singletons. Sequencing was performed on blood. The receptors shown here come from a man in his late teens or twenties in good health. CDR3s include the opening cysteine and the closing phenylalanine or tryptophan. A D gene is named only where the DNA matches it firmly. Rows may omit the clone size; those that give it use once, few, many or a size class.

d_call cdr3_length j_call v_call clone_size cdr3_aa cdr3_nt
. 13 TRBJ2-7 TRBV6-5 . CASSYLRDYEQYF TGTGCCAGCAGTTACCTCAGGGATTACGAGCAGTACTTC
. 14 TRBJ1-2 TRBV6-6 few CASSYVDRPLSYTF TGTGCCAGCAGTTACGTGGACAGACCCCTGAGCTACACCTTC
TRBD1 13 TRBJ1-1 TRBV29-1 few CSVARDRNTEAFF TGCAGCGTTGCCCGGGACAGGAACACTGAAGCTTTCTTT
. 16 TRBJ1-2 TRBV7-9 few CASSLEGRHDFYGYTF TGTGCCAGCAGCTTAGAGGGGAGACACGATTTCTATGGCTACACCTTC
. 16 TRBJ2-3 TRBV4-1 few CASSQDGRYITDTQYF TGCGCCAGCAGCCAAGATGGCAGGTACATCACAGATACGCAGTATTTT
. 15 TRBJ2-1 TRBV4-2 . CASSPEARNCNEQFF TGTGCCAGCAGCCCTGAGGCACGGAACTGCAATGAGCAGTTCTTC
. 14 TRBJ1-4 TRBV27 few CASSLSGAGEKLFF TGTGCCAGCAGTTTATCCGGAGCCGGTGAAAAACTGTTTTTT
TRBD1 17 TRBJ2-5 TRBV12-5 . CASGLGRTGGLSETQYF TGTGCTAGTGGTTTGGGCCGGACAGGCGGGCTTTCGGAGACCCAGTACTTC
. 14 TRBJ2-3 TRBV3-1 few CASSPFTKGDTQYF TGTGCCAGCAGCCCGTTCACTAAAGGTGATACGCAGTATTTT
. 14 TRBJ2-7 TRBV7-2 . CASSLEMVSNEQYF TGTGCCAGCAGCTTAGAAATGGTTTCCAATGAGCAGTACTTC
. 17 TRBJ1-1 TRBV5-8 . CASSFIDGGWGNTEAFF TGTGCCAGCAGCTTTATCGATGGTGGATGGGGGAACACTGAAGCTTTCTTT
TRBD1 13 TRBJ2-3 TRBV29-1 many CSVGDRSTDTQYF TGCAGCGTCGGGGACAGGTCCACAGATACGCAGTATTTT
. 14 TRBJ1-4 TRBV6-2/TRBV6-3 . CVSSDGTVPEKLFF TGTGTCAGCAGCGACGGAACAGTTCCCGAAAAACTGTTTTTT
. 10 TRBJ2-7 TRBV2 . CASSDGEQYF TGTGCCAGCAGTGATGGCGAGCAGTACTTC
TRBD1 14 TRBJ1-1 TRBV3-1 few CASSPGGAGTEAFF TGTGCCAGCAGCCCAGGGGGCGCGGGAACTGAAGCTTTCTTT
. 14 TRBJ2-1 TRBV18 few CASSPITGGDEQFF TGTGCCAGCTCACCAATAACAGGGGGGGATGAGCAGTTCTTC
. 12 TRBJ2-7 TRBV29-1 . CSVAARTYEQYF TGCAGCGTGGCGGCCCGCACCTACGAGCAGTACTTC
TRBD1 15 TRBJ1-5 TRBV20-1 few CSARDAQGVNQPQHF TGCAGTGCTAGAGATGCGCAGGGGGTAAATCAGCCCCAGCATTTT
TRBD1 15 TRBJ1-2 TRBV19 once CASSKDRGRISGYTF TGTGCCAGTAGTAAGGACAGGGGGCGCATCAGTGGCTACACCTTC
. 17 TRBJ2-5 TRBV6-1 few CASTQPRYLRGQETQYF TGTGCCAGTACCCAGCCCCGCTATCTAAGGGGACAAGAGACCCAGTACTTC
. 14 TRBJ2-3 TRBV7-2 . CASSRLLSVDTQYF TGTGCCAGCAGCCGACTTCTTAGCGTGGATACGCAGTATTTT
. 13 TRBJ1-1 TRBV5-1 few CASSQGLETEAFF TGCGCCAGCAGCCAGGGACTGGAAACTGAAGCTTTCTTT
TRBD1 17 TRBJ2-2 TRBV6-5 . CASSYSYGTGSTGELFF TGTGCCAGCAGTTACTCGTACGGGACAGGGTCGACCGGGGAGCTGTTTTTT
TRBD2 14 TRBJ2-1 TRBV29-1 . CSVEGGGRGDEQFF TGCAGCGTTGAAGGCGGGGGTAGAGGTGATGAGCAGTTCTTC
TRBD1 14 TRBJ1-1 TRBV2 . CASTGPGGNTEAFF TGTGCCAGCACCGGCCCAGGGGGGAACACTGAAGCTTTCTTT
. 13 TRBJ2-1 TRBV20-1 once CSAYTGVQETQFF TGCAGTGCTTATACAGGAGTGCAAGAGACCCAGTTCTTC
. 13 TRBJ2-7 TRBV5-4 . CASSWYQQYEQYF TGTGCCAGCAGCTGGTATCAACAGTACGAGCAGTACTTC
TRBD2 17 TRBJ2-1 TRBV9 . CASSPNLGLAGVNEQFF TGTGCCAGCAGCCCAAATCTCGGACTAGCGGGGGTTAATGAGCAGTTCTTC
TRBD2 18 TRBJ2-1 TRBV4-2 few CASSQRVGLAVSYNEQFF TGTGCCAGCAGCCAACGGGTGGGACTAGCGGTCTCCTACAATGAGCAGTTCTTC
. 14 TRBJ2-7 TRBV6-2/TRBV6-3 . CASSYFQNTYEQYF TGTGCCAGCAGTTACTTCCAAAACACCTACGAGCAGTACTTC
TRBD1 14 TRBJ2-7 TRBV20-1 . CSAIPGTGSYEQYF TGCAGTGCAATCCCCGGGACAGGGTCATACGAGCAGTACTTC
TRBD1 15 TRBJ1-1 TRBV12-3/TRBV12-4 . CASSTGTDLNTEAFF TGTGCCAGCAGTACCGGGACAGATTTGAACACTGAAGCTTTCTTT
. 14 TRBJ2-3 TRBV10-3 . CAISDVLAFDTQYF TGTGCCATCAGTGATGTACTAGCCTTTGATACGCAGTATTTT
. 15 TRBJ2-4 TRBV4-3 few CASSQVGTPIGEQYF TGCGCCAGCAGCCAAGTTGGGACACCGATCGGGGAGCAGTACTTC
. 14 TRBJ2-3 TRBV28 . CASNYRAHTDTQYF TGTGCCAGCAATTACCGAGCACACACAGATACGCAGTATTTT
. 15 TRBJ2-3 TRBV5-1 few CASSLWGVSTDTQYF TGCGCCAGCAGCTTGTGGGGGGTTAGCACAGATACGCAGTATTTT
. 16 TRBJ2-3 TRBV5-6 . CASSLDLRYRTDTQYF TGTGCCAGCAGCTTGGATTTGAGATACCGCACAGATACGCAGTATTTT
. 14 TRBJ1-3 TRBV12-3/TRBV12-4 . CASSMDSSGNTIYF TGTGCCAGCAGTATGGACAGCTCTGGAAACACCATATATTTT
. 15 TRBJ1-5 TRBV9 once CASSVDAEANQPQHF TGTGCCAGCAGCGTAGACGCTGAGGCCAATCAGCCCCAGCATTTT
. 13 TRBJ1-1 TRBV7-9 few CASRPEGGTEAFF TGTGCCAGCAGACCCGAGGGAGGCACTGAAGCTTTCTTT
. 12 TRBJ2-1 TRBV5-1 many CASSWARDEQFF TGCGCCAGCAGCTGGGCACGGGATGAGCAGTTCTTC
. 15 TRBJ2-1 TRBV7-9 . CASSLRISSTTSEFF TGTGCCAGCAGCCTCCGGATTTCGTCGACAACTTCGGAGTTCTTC
. 14 TRBJ2-7 TRBV5-5 few CASSYPGQSYEQYF TGTGCCAGCAGTTACCCAGGACAGTCGTACGAGCAGTACTTC
TRBD1 15 TRBJ1-1 TRBV7-8 few CASSNWTGGGTEAFF TGTGCCAGCAGCAACTGGACAGGGGGAGGCACTGAAGCTTTCTTT
. 14 TRBJ2-1 TRBV7-9 few CASSVHRGAGEQFF TGTGCCAGCAGCGTCCATAGGGGGGCCGGTGAGCAGTTCTTC
. 15 TRBJ1-6 TRBV9 . CASSGRTELNSPLHF TGTGCCAGCAGCGGGAGGACAGAGCTTAATTCACCCCTCCACTTT
. 12 TRBJ2-5 TRBV18 . CASSPAEETQYF TGTGCCAGCTCACCGGCTGAAGAGACCCAGTACTTC
TRBD2 16 TRBJ2-7 TRBV12-5 once CASGLGLAGSYNEQYF TGTGCTAGTGGCTTGGGGCTAGCGGGGTCTTACAATGAGCAGTACTTC
TRBD1 15 TRBJ2-7 TRBV6-2/TRBV6-3 once CASSYDRESLYEQYF TGTGCCAGCAGTTACGACAGGGAGAGTCTCTACGAGCAGTACTTC
. 16 TRBJ2-2 TRBV5-1 . CASSFPADTNTGELFF TGCGCCAGCAGCTTTCCAGCGGACACGAACACCGGGGAGCTGTTTTTT
. 14 TRBJ1-1 TRBV12-3/TRBV12-4 few CASSLAETNTEAFF TGTGCCAGCAGTTTAGCGGAGACGAACACTGAAGCTTTCTTT
. 15 TRBJ1-2 TRBV6-1 . CASINPTGLNYGYTF TGTGCCAGCATTAACCCGACAGGCCTTAACTATGGCTACACCTTC
. 14 TRBJ1-2 TRBV4-1 . CASSQLRINYGYTF TGCGCCAGCAGCCAGCTACGGATTAACTATGGCTACACCTTC
TRBD1 15 TRBJ2-1 TRBV29-1 many CSVQTSGQGADEQFF TGCAGCGTCCAAACCTCCGGACAGGGGGCAGATGAGCAGTTCTTC
. 15 TRBJ1-4 TRBV9 . CASSVATGRNEKLFF TGTGCCAGCAGCGTAGCAACAGGGAGGAATGAAAAACTGTTTTTT